This passage covers 21 T cell receptor beta chains from one sample sequenced in a study of cytomegalovirus exposure and HLA in healthy donors. It was with 60 Vbeta and 13 Jbeta primers that the PCR ran. Assay: immunoSEQ multiplex PCR; the TCRdb copy retains only in-frame clones and omits some. The sample holds 160,000 or so clones. The sequenced material came from PBMCs. These receptors were collected from a man aged 30-40 years in good health and CMV-seronegative.

With respect to this clone: The sample holds other DNA sequences that translate to the same CDR3. The V and J genes are TRBV7-6 and TRBJ1-1, with D unclear. V dropped 0 bases and J dropped 1 base, with 6 bases sitting between them. There are 14 residues in the CDR3. Germline V lookup: CDR1 SGHVS, CDR2 FNYEAQ. The CDR3 nucleotides are TGTGCCAGCAGCTTAGCTCCCGGGAACACTGAAGCTTTCTTT. Translating gives CASSLAPGNTEAFF.

This rearrangement joins TRBV7-2 to TRBJ1-1, with D possibly TRBD1 on 5 matching bases. Trimming took 3 bases from V and 8 from J, leaving 13 bases between them. Germline V gene data show CDR1 as SGHTA and CDR2 as FQGNSA. The CDR3 length is 13 residues. This chain's CDR3 is CASSFGQWTEAFF. Here the CDR3 DNA reads TGTGCCAGCAGCTTCGGGCAGTGGACAGAAGCTTTCTTT. The variable domain in full, completed from reference TRBV7-2 and TRBJ1-1, reads GAGVSQSPSNKVTEKGKDVELRCDPISGHTALYWYRQSLGQGLEFLIYFQGNSAPDKSGLPSDRFSAERTGGSVSTLTIQRTQQEDSAVYLCASSFGQWTEAFFGQGTRLTVV.

This sequence joins TRBV5-1 and TRBJ1-4, with 7 bases aligning to TRBD1. CDR1 is SGHRS, CDR2 YFSETQ, per germline. After removal of 4 bases from V and 7 bases from J, the junction contained 4 bases not matched to a gene. This CDR3 region has 13 residues. The CDR3: CASSLGGFEKLFF. The CDR3 nucleotides are TGCGCCAGCAGCCTAGGGGGCTTTGAAAAACTGTTTTTT.

V and J are TRBV28 and TRBJ2-1, with D maybe TRBD2 (6 bases). From germline, CDR1 is MDHEN and CDR2 SYDVKM. V was shortened by 6 bases and J by 9 bases, with 21 bases between the two germline ends. There are 15 residues in the CDR3. The CDR3 sequence is CASSSYQRARVEQFF. CDR3 coding DNA: TGTGCCAGCAGCTCCTACCAGCGGGCGAGGGTTGAGCAGTTCTTC.

The chain links TRBV5-5 to TRBJ1-1, with D unclear. Trimming took off 0 bases at V and 1 base at J, with 13 bases between the two ends. The CDR3 contains 16 residues. Germline-derived CDR1 and CDR2 are SGHKS and YYEKEE (reference sequence). As DNA, the CDR3 is TGTGCCAGCAGCTTGGTTGGTCGGGTGCCGAACACTGAAGCTTTCTTT. Translation gives CASSLVGRVPNTEAFF.

This chain links TRBV7-9 with TRBJ1-5; D might be TRBD1 (5 bases). Germline CDR1 SEHNR, CDR2 FQNEAQ (reference sequence). V lost 1 base, J lost 2 bases, and 9 bases lay in between. The CDR3 length is 15 residues. The CDR3 nucleotides are TGTGCCAGCAGCTTAGACGGGGGAGGCAATCAGCCCCAGCATTTT. Translating gives CASSLDGGGNQPQHF.

V is TRBV10-3 and J is TRBJ2-1; D is perhaps TRBD2 (6 bases). The CDR3 has 15 amino acids. The V end was cut by 4 bases, the J end by 3 bases, with 13 bases between. The germline V gene encodes CDR1 ENHRY and CDR2 SYGVKD. Here the CDR3 reads CAISAGTGIYNEQFF. The DNA for the CDR3 is TGTGCCATCAGTGCCGGGACTGGGATCTACAATGAGCAGTTCTTC.

Comment on this clone: This CDR3 is also generated by other DNA sequences in the sample. The rearrangement joins TRBV7-2 to TRBJ1-1; TRBD1 matches at 8 bases. The V gene's germline CDR1 is SGHTA and CDR2 FQGNSA. The ends lost 5 bases at V and 3 bases at J; junction bases unmatched: 2. The CDR3 is 13 amino acids. In DNA, the CDR3 is TGTGCCAGCAGCCCGGACAGGGACACTGAAGCTTTCTTT. Translating it yields CASSPDRDTEAFF. The variable domain in full, completed from reference TRBV7-2 and TRBJ1-1, reads GAGVSQSPSNKVTEKGKDVELRCDPISGHTALYWYRQSLGQGLEFLIYFQGNSAPDKSGLPSDRFSAERTGGSVSTLTIQRTQQEDSAVYLCASSPDRDTEAFFGQGTRLTVV.

The V and J genes are TRBV7-9 and TRBJ2-7; 7 bases match TRBD2. Germline loops: CDR1 SEHNR, CDR2 FQNEAQ (reference sequence). J lost 0 bases, V lost 2 bases, and 7 bases had no gene match. The CDR3 consists of 16 residues. CDR3 DNA: TGTGCCAGCAGCTTAACGGCTAGCGGCCTCTCCTACGAGCAGTACTTC. It yields the protein CASSLTASGLSYEQYF. Full variable domain (remainder filled in from reference TRBV7-9 and TRBJ2-7): DTGVSQNPRHKITKRGQNVTFRCDPISEHNRLYWYRQTLGQGPEFLTYFQNEAQLEKSRLLSDRFSAERPKGSFSTLEIQRTEQGDSAMYLCASSLTASGLSYEQYFGPGTRLTVT.

The chain couples TRBV10-3 to TRBJ2-3, with 16 bases fitting TRBD2. The CDR3 covers 16 residues. Germline CDR1 ENHRY, CDR2 SYGVKD. J gave up 4 bases and V 7 bases, and 5 bases lay outside the gene matches. As DNA, the CDR3 is TGTGCCATCAATACCGGGACTAGCGGGAGGGCAGATACGCAGTATTTT. It codes for CAINTGTSGRADTQYF.

The chain recombines TRBV19 with TRBJ2-7; 7 bases are shared with TRBD1. The V segment lost 4 bases and the J segment 3 bases; nucleotides outside the gene matches: 9. Germline V gene sequence: CDR1 LNHDA, CDR2 SQIVND (reference sequence). This CDR3 has 15 amino acids. The CDR3 region has the DNA TGTGCCAGTAGTACCCAACCGGGACAGCACTACGAGCAGTACTTC. It specifies CASSTQPGQHYEQYF.

This chain links TRBV25-1 with TRBJ2-3; D perhaps matches TRBD2 (6 bases). CDR1 and CDR2 (germline): MGHDK, SYGVNS. V was shortened by 2 bases and J by 9 bases, with 15 bases between the two germline ends. The CDR3 length is 14 residues. The CDR3 bases are TGTGCCAGCAGTGAAGTTGGGACTGTTGAAACGCAGTATTTT. This translates into CASSEVGTVETQYF. The whole variable domain, remainder taken from reference TRBV25-1 and TRBJ2-3, is EADIYQTPRYLVIGTGKKITLECSQTMGHDKMYWYQQDPGMELHLIHYSYGVNSTEKGDLSSESTVSRIRTEHFPLTLESARPSHTSQYLCASSEVGTVETQYFGPGTRLTVL.

The V call is TRBV29-1, the J call TRBJ2-2, with TRBD1 identical over 9 bases. Germline CDR1 reads SQVTM; CDR2 reads ANQGSEA. V was pared by 6 bases and J by 0 bases, with 2 bases of the junction left unmatched. CDR3 length: 14 amino acids. Written as DNA, the CDR3 is TGCAGCGTAAGACAGGGGGCGAACACCGGGGAGCTGTTTTTT. Translated: CSVRQGANTGELFF.

The J gene is TRBJ2-7, the V gene TRBV7-6; TRBD1 aligns across 8 bases. The V segment lost 1 base and the J segment 4 bases; nucleotides outside the gene matches: 3. The germline V gene encodes CDR1 SGHVS and CDR2 FNYEAQ. The CDR3 sequence is 14 residues long. CDR3 sequence: CASSLGGTGYEQYF. The CDR3 DNA reads as TGTGCCAGCAGCTTAGGTGGGACAGGTTACGAGCAGTACTTC.

Worth noting for this clone: The sample carries other DNA sequences with the same CDR3. The chain carries TRBV7-9 and TRBJ1-1, with D hard to call. CDR3 length: 13 residues. V dropped 3 bases and J dropped 2 bases, with 7 bases sitting between them. Germline lookup yields CDR1 SEHNR and CDR2 FQNEAQ (reference sequence). The CDR3 region is CASSFEGNTEAFF. In DNA, the CDR3 is TGTGCCAGCAGCTTTGAGGGCAACACTGAAGCTTTCTTT.

This CDR3 is CASSIRDSGYTF. The CDR3 coding sequence is TGTGCCAGCAGCATCAGGGATTCTGGCTACACCTTC. The V and J genes are TRBV5-4 and TRBJ1-2; a possible D gene is TRBD1 (5 bases). This CDR3 is 12 amino acids long. V lost 4 bases and J 7 bases, leaving 11 bases between the germline ends. CDR1 and CDR2 (germline): SGHNT, YYREEE (reference sequence).

The J gene is TRBJ1-1, the V gene TRBV28; a possible D gene is TRBD1 (6 bases). Trimming took 3 bases from V and 1 from J, leaving 15 bases between them. This CDR3 has 16 residues. Germline loops: CDR1 MDHEN, CDR2 SYDVKM. CDR3: CASSFFGGLKNTEAFF. The CDR3 DNA is TGTGCCAGCAGTTTTTTTGGGGGCCTTAAGAACACTGAAGCTTTCTTT.

The rearrangement links TRBV28 to TRBJ2-2; 11 positions match TRBD2. This CDR3 is built from 20 residues. Germline assignment: CDR1 MDHEN and CDR2 SYDVKM. With 4 bases clipped from V and 7 bases from J, the junction kept 20 bases outside the gene matches. The DNA for the CDR3 is TGTGCCAGCAGTTACCCCCGAGGGGTCTCTAGCGGGAGGACGATCGGGGAGCTGTTTTTT. Amino acids: CASSYPRGVSSGRTIGELFF.

The chain has TRBV6-1 and TRBJ2-5; D may be TRBD1 (5 bases). The better agreement between TRBJ2-7 and the DNA end casts doubt on the J call. Germline V gives CDR1 MNHNS, CDR2 SASEGT. This CDR3 comprises 13 residues. The CDR3 region has the DNA TGTGCCAGCAGTGAACACAGGAACTACGAGCAGTACTTC. Amino acids: CASSEHRNYEQYF.

The chain recombines TRBV5-1 with TRBJ1-4, with 7 bases fitting TRBD1. The V gene end was trimmed by 6 bases and the J gene end by 3 bases; junction bases not matched to a gene: 5. CDR1 SGHRS and CDR2 YFSETQ come from the germline V gene. The CDR3 totals 14 residues. CDR3 region: CASKTGVSNEKLFF. In DNA form, the CDR3 reads TGCGCCAGCAAAACAGGGGTCTCTAATGAAAAACTGTTTTTT.

CDR3 in DNA: TGTGCCAGCAGCCACGCTTTGACAGGGACTAACTATGGCTACACCTTC. Its translation: CASSHALTGTNYGYTF. The V call is TRBV14, the J call TRBJ1-2; 7 bases fit TRBD1. Germline trimming cut 3 bases from V and 0 bases from J; bases unmatched to any gene: 7. The germline gives CDR1 SGHDN, CDR2 FVKESK. This CDR3 has 16 residues.